This T cell receptor beta chain is from a study of beta chain features in type 1 diabetes. Study-wide findings and caveats: All four CD4+ subsets of Type 1 diabetes patients contained TCRB CDR3s that were moderately but significantly shorter. A greater similarity of naive, central memory and Treg TCRB repertoires was seen among patients than among healthy donors.

In germline, CDR1 is MNHEY, CDR2 SMNVEV (reference sequence). V was pared by 8 bases and J by 1 base, with 11 bases between. The CDR3 is made up of 13 amino acids. The isolated RNA, all of it, was reverse transcribed, so expressed TCRB transcripts were what got sequenced. Measured with immunoSEQ multiplex PCR; TCRdb has only the in-frame clones, and not every one. The table records approximately 600,000 clones, around an eighth of them present only once. Regarding this clone: Its antigen is not identified.

The rearrangement links TRBV27 to TRBJ1-1, with D hard to call. The source material was naive CD4+ T cells from blood. This TCR derives from a man under 40 with type 1 diabetes. The CDR3 here is CASSGRENTEAFF. DNA of the CDR3: TGTGCCAGCTCAGGACGGGAGAACACTGAAGCTTTCTTT.